A single sample is the source of the 17 T cell receptor beta chains below, sequenced in a study of blood T cell repertoires in COVID-19. TCRdb keeps only in-frame clones here, not all; method: immunoSEQ multiplex PCR. This sample has about 130,000 clones, with 84% found just once. The sample consisted of peripheral blood. Receptors originate from a woman in her sixties or seventies with acute or convalescent COVID-19.

The chain is built from TRBV5-1 and TRBJ1-1, with TRBD1 as a possible D gene (6 bases). The V gene's germline CDR1 is SGHRS and CDR2 YFSETQ. The CDR3 loop spans 14 amino acids. Deletions cut 0 bases from V and 5 bases from J, with 11 bases between. DNA of the CDR3: TGCGCCAGCAGCTTGGGAGGGGGAAGGACTGAAGCTTTCTTT. Its translation is CASSLGGGRTEAFF. Full variable domain (remainder filled in from reference TRBV5-1 and TRBJ1-1): KAGVTQTPRYLIKTRGQQVTLSCSPISGHRSVSWYQQTPGQGLQFLFEYFSETQRNKGNFPGRFSGRQFSNSRSEMNVSTLELGDSALYLCASSLGGGRTEAFFGQGTRLTVV.

The chain employs TRBV7-3 and TRBJ2-3, with 7 positions matching TRBD1. CDR1 and CDR2 from the germline V gene are SGHTA and FQGTGA. The V segment lost 5 bases and the J segment 6 bases; nucleotides outside the gene matches: 14. The CDR3 is 16 residues long. CDR3: CASSATGVAIADTQYF. CDR3 coding DNA: TGTGCCAGCAGCGCTACAGGGGTCGCCATCGCGGATACGCAGTATTTT.

This chain connects TRBV5-1 to TRBJ2-2; TRBD1 matches at 8 bases. The germline gives CDR1 SGHRS, CDR2 YFSETQ. With V trimmed by 6 bases and J by 4 bases, 5 bases remained unmatched. CDR3 size: 14 residues. The CDR3 spells CASTTGALTGELFF. DNA for the CDR3: TGCGCCAGCACGACAGGGGCCCTCACCGGGGAGCTGTTTTTT.

This clone was observed a handful of times. The gene calls are TRBV3-1 (or the pseudogene TRBV3-2) and TRBJ2-1; no definite D call. Deletions cut 4 bases from V and 11 bases from J, with 12 bases between. Looked up from germline, CDR1 is LGHDT and CDR2 is YNNKEL (reference sequence). The CDR3 consists of 12 residues. CDR3 protein: CASSRQDFQQFF. CDR3 in DNA: TGTGCCAGCAGCCGGCAGGATTTTCAGCAGTTCTTC.

The chain carries TRBV7-2 and TRBJ2-1, with TRBD2 identical over 13 bases. The J segment lost 7 bases and the V segment lost 6 bases, leaving 3 bases of the junction unmatched. Germline CDR1 is SGHTA and CDR2 is FQGNSA. This CDR3 has 14 amino acids. CDR3 sequence (DNA): TGTGCCAGCAGACTAGCGGGGGGGTATAATGAGCAGTTCTTC. Amino acids: CASRLAGGYNEQFF.

This chain connects TRBV2 to TRBJ2-3; 9 bases agree with TRBD2. Per the germline V gene, CDR1 is SNHLY and CDR2 is FYNNEI. V dropped 2 bases and J dropped 9; count of bases not matched to a gene: 9. The CDR3 contains 15 residues. CDR3 sequence (DNA): TGTGCCAGCAGTGAATCTGGCGGGGGGGGCCAAACGCAGTATTTT. As protein: CASSESGGGGQTQYF.

CDR3 in amino acids: CASLQGARGEAFF. The DNA of the CDR3 is TGCGCCAGCCTCCAGGGGGCGCGTGGTGAAGCTTTCTTT. The chain uses TRBV10-2 and TRBJ1-1; 8 bases map to TRBD1. The length of the CDR3 is 13 residues. The J segment lost 7 bases and the V segment lost 8 bases, leaving 9 bases of the junction unmatched. Germline V lookup: CDR1 WSHSY, CDR2 SAAADI.

The chain uses TRBV28 and TRBJ2-7; D may be TRBD2 (5 bases). V gave up 2 bases and J gave up 5 bases, with 10 bases separating them. Germline loops: CDR1 MDHEN, CDR2 SYDVKM. The CDR3 totals 13 residues. CDR3 sequence reads: CASSLVSRDEQYF. DNA for the CDR3: TGTGCCAGCAGTTTAGTATCGCGGGACGAGCAGTACTTC. Supplemented by reference TRBV28 and TRBJ2-7, the full variable domain reads DVKVTQSSRYLVKRTGEKVFLECVQDMDHENMFWYRQDPGLGLRLIYFSYDVKMKEKGDIPEGYSVSREKKERFSLILESASTNQTSMYLCASSLVSRDEQYFGPGTRLTVT.

The chain joins TRBV7-3 to TRBJ2-1; possibly TRBD1 for D (6 bases). The CDR3 spans 14 residues. Trimming cost V 2 bases and J 1 base, with 6 bases left between them. CDR1 and CDR2 from the germline V gene are SGHTA and FQGTGA. CDR3 DNA: TGTGCCAGCAGCTTAGGACAGTCCTACAATGAGCAGTTCTTC. Translating it yields CASSLGQSYNEQFF.

V gene TRBV19 combines with J gene TRBJ1-2; D ambiguous. Germline values: CDR1 LNHDA, CDR2 SQIVND (reference sequence). The CDR3 is 14 residues long. V gave up 1 base and J gave up 5 bases, with 11 bases separating them. The CDR3 here is CASSIGAVLYGYTF. The CDR3 DNA follows: TGTGCCAGTAGTATAGGGGCAGTCCTGTATGGCTACACCTTC.

Only a few counts were recorded for this clone. V is TRBV29-1 and J is TRBJ1-1; D is ambiguous. Germline CDR1 reads SQVTM; CDR2 reads ANQGSEA. The V gene lost 4 bases and the J gene lost 1 base, with 7 bases spanning the gap. The CDR3 contains 12 residues. The CDR3 loop reads CSVGSGNTEAFF. The CDR3 DNA sequence: TGCAGCGTTGGATCGGGGAACACTGAAGCTTTCTTT.

The V call is TRBV5-6, the J call TRBJ1-2; D may be TRBD1 (5 bases). The V gene's germline CDR1 is SGHDT and CDR2 YYEEEE. This CDR3 spans 13 amino acids. V was pared by 0 bases and J by 4 bases, with 7 bases between. Written as DNA, the CDR3 is TGTGCCAGCAGCTTGGTGGGGGGCTATGGCTACACCTTC. It is translated as CASSLVGGYGYTF.

This clone was recorded once. The genes are TRBV27 and TRBJ2-5; D gene ambiguous. The CDR3 length is 13 residues. Germline V gene data show CDR1 as MNHEY and CDR2 as SMNVEV (reference sequence). The V gene lost 3 bases and the J gene lost 1 base, with 6 bases spanning the gap. The CDR3 region has the DNA TGTGCCAGCAGTTTTGTTCGCCAAGAGACCCAGTACTTC. Amino acid sequence: CASSFVRQETQYF.

The chain combines TRBV6-5 with TRBJ1-5; perhaps TRBD1 as D (6 bases). Between the trimmed V and J ends, which lost 6 bases and 2 bases, there was a span of 14 bases. The CDR3 is 15 residues long. Germline V gives CDR1 MNHEY, CDR2 SVGAGI. CDR3 DNA: TGTGCCAGCAGGACGACAGGAGGTCGCAATCAGCCCCAGCATTTT. As protein: CASRTTGGRNQPQHF.

J is TRBJ2-1 and V is TRBV27; D perhaps matches TRBD1 (6 bases). V dropped 6 bases and J dropped 0 bases, with 12 bases sitting between them. The germline gives CDR1 MNHEY, CDR2 SMNVEV (reference sequence). The CDR3 extends over 15 amino acids. CDR3 residues: CASRTGTISYNEQFF. The CDR3 DNA reads as TGTGCCAGCAGGACAGGAACTATCTCCTACAATGAGCAGTTCTTC.

The J gene is TRBJ1-3, the V gene TRBV7-2; weak D call: TRBD1 (5 bases). The germline gives CDR1 SGHTA, CDR2 FQGNSA. V was pared by 7 bases and J by 0 bases, with 10 bases between. The CDR3 length is 14 residues. The CDR3 here is CASKTGSSGNTIYF. The CDR3 region has the DNA TGTGCCAGCAAAACAGGTTCCTCTGGAAACACCATATATTTT.

This chain links TRBV19 with TRBJ1-2; D unclear. V was cut by 6 bases and J by 4 bases, with 18 bases left in between. The CDR3 loop spans 15 amino acids. CDR1 LNHDA and CDR2 SQIVND come from the germline V gene (reference sequence). The CDR3 region has the DNA TGTGCCAGTAGGACGGCGGAGATTACCTCCTATGGCTACACCTTC. It yields the protein CASRTAEITSYGYTF.